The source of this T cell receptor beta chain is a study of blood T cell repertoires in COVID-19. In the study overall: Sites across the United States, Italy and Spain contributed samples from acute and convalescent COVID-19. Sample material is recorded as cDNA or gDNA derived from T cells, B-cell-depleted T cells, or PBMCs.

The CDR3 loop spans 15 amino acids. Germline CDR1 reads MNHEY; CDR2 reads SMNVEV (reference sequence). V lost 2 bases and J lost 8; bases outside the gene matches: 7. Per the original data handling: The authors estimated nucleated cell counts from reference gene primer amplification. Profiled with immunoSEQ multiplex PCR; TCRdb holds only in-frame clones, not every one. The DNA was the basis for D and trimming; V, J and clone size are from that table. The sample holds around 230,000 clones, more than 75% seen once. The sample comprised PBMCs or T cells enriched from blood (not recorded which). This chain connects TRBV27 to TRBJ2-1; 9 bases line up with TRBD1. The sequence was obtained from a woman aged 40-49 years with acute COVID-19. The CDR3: CASSLTGTGSDEQFF. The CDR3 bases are TGTGCCAGCAGTTTAACCGGGACAGGGTCCGATGAGCAGTTCTTC.